This entry describes one TCR beta chain. Antigen unknown. Researchers reported that TCR beta cDNA libraries carried unique molecular identifiers. Starting from approximately 1 to 10 million T cells, the study yielded about 500,000 cDNA molecules. TCRdb ran MiXCR on the PCR reads and lists one entry per CDR3 protein. This sample has about 430,000 distinct CDR3 sequences, with over 30% found just once. This sample is drawn from a study of post-analysis software for immune sequencing data. About the research overall: The disease courses spanned relapsing-remitting, secondary progressive and progressive-relapsing forms of multiple sclerosis. Study-wide points: Strong same-batch co-clustering of samples appeared with F measure clustering. Multiple sclerosis patients had significantly lower normalized Chao1 diversity than controls. TRBV5-6, TRBV5-1 and TRBV20-1 were among roughly 5 TRBV segments more frequent in patients than controls.

J was trimmed by 8 bases and V by 0 bases; bases with no gene match: 7. CDR3 size: 15 residues. CDR1 and CDR2 (germline): SGHDN, FVKESK. Material: blood. The chain links TRBV14 to TRBJ2-1; TRBD1 aligns across 7 bases. The source is a girl aged 2 to 9 with multiple sclerosis. DNA of the CDR3: TGTGCCAGCAGCCAAGAAGGGGTGGACAGGTATGAGCAGTTCTTC. It is translated as CASSQEGVDRYEQFF.